This entry is about one T cell receptor beta chain. The data were obtained in a study of blood T cell repertoires in COVID-19. Study as a whole: The origin of the acute and convalescent COVID-19 samples was the United States, Italy and Spain.

Trimming pared 9 bases from V and 1 base from J, leaving 14 bases between. The CDR3 consists of 14 residues. CDR1 is ENHRY and CDR2 is SYGVKD in the germline V gene. Participants were aged about 18 to 90 years, lived in over 20 US areas, and enrolled virtually. Data came from immunoSEQ multiplex PCR; TCRdb stores just in-frame clones and leaves some out. The sample includes about 240,000 clones, around 89% of them seen just once. The sequenced sample was PBMCs or T cells enriched from blood (not recorded which). The V and J genes are TRBV10-3 and TRBJ2-3; D remains unclear. The receptor's source is a woman aged 25 to 39 who had recovered from COVID-19. CDR3: CAISNLTRTDTQYF. The DNA for the CDR3 is TGTGCCATTAGTAATCTGACTCGCACAGATACGCAGTATTTT.